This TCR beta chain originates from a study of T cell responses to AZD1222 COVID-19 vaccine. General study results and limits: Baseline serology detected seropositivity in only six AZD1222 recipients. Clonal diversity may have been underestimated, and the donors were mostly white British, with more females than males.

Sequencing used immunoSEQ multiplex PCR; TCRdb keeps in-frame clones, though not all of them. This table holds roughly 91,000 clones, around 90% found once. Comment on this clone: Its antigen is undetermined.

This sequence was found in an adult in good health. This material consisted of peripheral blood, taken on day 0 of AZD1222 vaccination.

CDR3 residues: CASSELRTRYNEQFF. In DNA, the CDR3 is TGTGCCAGCAGTGAATTACGGACACGATACAATGAGCAGTTCTTC. The J gene is TRBJ2-1, the V gene TRBV2; perhaps TRBD1 as D (5 bases). The V end lost 2 bases, the J end lost 4 bases, and 12 bases lay between the germline ends. CDR3 length: 15 amino acids. The germline V gene has CDR1 SNHLY and CDR2 FYNNEI.